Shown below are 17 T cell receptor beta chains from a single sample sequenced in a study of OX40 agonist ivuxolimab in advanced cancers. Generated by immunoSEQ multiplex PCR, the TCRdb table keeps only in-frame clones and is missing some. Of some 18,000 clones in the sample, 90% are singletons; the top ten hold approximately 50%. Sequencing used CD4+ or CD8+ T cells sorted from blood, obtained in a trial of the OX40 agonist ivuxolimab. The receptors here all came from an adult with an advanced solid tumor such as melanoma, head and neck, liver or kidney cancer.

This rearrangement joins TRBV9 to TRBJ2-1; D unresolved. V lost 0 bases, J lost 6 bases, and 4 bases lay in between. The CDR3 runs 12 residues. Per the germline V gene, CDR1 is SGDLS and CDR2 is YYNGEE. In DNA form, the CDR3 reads TGTGCCAGCAGCGTAGCAGGCAATGAGCAGTTCTTC. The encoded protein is CASSVAGNEQFF.

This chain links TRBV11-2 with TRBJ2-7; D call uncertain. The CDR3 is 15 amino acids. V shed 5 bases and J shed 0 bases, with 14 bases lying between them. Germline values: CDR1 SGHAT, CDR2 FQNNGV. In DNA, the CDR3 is TGTGCCAGCAGCCTTACCTCGGCCCGCTCCTACGAGCAGTACTTC. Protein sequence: CASSLTSARSYEQYF.

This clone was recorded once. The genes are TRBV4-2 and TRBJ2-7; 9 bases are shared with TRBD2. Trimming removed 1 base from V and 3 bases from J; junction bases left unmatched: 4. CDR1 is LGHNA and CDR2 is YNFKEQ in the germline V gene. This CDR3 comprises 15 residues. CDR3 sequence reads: CASSQVSTSGYEQYF. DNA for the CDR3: TGTGCCAGCAGCCAAGTATCGACTAGCGGCTACGAGCAGTACTTC.

In DNA, the CDR3 is TGTGCCAGCAGTGACCAGCGGGGGTACAATGAGCAGTTCTTC. Translated: CASSDQRGYNEQFF. The chain uses TRBV11-1 and TRBJ2-1, with 8 nucleotides matching TRBD2. The CDR3 covers 14 residues. V trimming: 6 bases; J trimming: 4 bases; junction bases outside the gene matches: 5. Germline CDR1 is SGHAT and CDR2 is FQDESV (reference sequence).

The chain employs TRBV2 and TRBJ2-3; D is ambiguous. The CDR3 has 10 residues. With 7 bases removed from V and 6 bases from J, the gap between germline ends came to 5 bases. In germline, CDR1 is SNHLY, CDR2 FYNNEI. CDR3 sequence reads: CASMRDTQYF. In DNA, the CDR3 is TGTGCCAGCATGCGGGATACGCAGTATTTT. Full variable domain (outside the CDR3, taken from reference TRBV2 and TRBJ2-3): EPEVTQTPSHQVTQMGQEVILRCVPISNHLYFYWYRQILGQKVEFLVSFYNNEISEKSEIFDDQFSVERPDGSNFTLKIRSTKLEDSAMYFCASMRDTQYFGPGTRLTVL.

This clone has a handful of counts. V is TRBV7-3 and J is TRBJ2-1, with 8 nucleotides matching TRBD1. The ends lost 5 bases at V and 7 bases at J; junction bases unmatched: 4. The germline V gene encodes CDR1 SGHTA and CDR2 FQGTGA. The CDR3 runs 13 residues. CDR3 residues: CASSPTGVNEQFF. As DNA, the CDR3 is TGTGCCAGCAGCCCGACAGGGGTAAATGAGCAGTTCTTC.

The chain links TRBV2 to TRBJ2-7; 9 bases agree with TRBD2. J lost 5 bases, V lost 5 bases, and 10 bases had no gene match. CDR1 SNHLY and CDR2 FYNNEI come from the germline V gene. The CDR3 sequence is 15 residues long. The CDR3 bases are TGTGCCAGCAGTTACTCCGAGCGGGAGGCACACGAGCAGTACTTC. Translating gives CASSYSEREAHEQYF.

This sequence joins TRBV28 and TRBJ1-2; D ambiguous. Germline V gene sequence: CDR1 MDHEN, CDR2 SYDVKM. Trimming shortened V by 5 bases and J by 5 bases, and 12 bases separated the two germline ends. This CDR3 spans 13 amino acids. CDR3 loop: CASSLTITYGYTF. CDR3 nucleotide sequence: TGTGCCAGCAGTCTTACTATTACATATGGCTACACCTTC.

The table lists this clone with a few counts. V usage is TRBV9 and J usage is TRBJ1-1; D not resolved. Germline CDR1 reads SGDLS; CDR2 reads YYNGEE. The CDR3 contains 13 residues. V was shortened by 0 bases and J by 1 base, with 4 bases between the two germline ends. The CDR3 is CASSVEQNTEAFF. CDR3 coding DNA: TGTGCCAGCAGCGTAGAACAGAACACTGAAGCTTTCTTT.

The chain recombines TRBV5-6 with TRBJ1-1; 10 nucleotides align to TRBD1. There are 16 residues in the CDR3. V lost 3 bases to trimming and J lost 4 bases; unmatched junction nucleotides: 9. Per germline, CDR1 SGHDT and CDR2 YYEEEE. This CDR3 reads CASSSPTGGFTTEAFF. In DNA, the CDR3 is TGTGCCAGCAGCTCCCCGACAGGGGGCTTTACCACTGAAGCTTTCTTT.

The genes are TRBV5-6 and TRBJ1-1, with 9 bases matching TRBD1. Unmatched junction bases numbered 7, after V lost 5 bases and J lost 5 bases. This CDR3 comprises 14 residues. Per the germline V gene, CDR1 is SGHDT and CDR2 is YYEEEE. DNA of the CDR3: TGTGCCAGCAGACCGACAGGGGGAGGGACTGAAGCTTTCTTT. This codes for CASRPTGGGTEAFF. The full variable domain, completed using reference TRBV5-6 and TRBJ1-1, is DAGVTQSPTHLIKTRGQQVTLRCSPKSGHDTVSWYQQALGQGPQFIFQYYEEEERQRGNFPDRFSGHQFPNYSSELNVNALLLGDSALYLCASRPTGGGTEAFFGQGTRLTVV.

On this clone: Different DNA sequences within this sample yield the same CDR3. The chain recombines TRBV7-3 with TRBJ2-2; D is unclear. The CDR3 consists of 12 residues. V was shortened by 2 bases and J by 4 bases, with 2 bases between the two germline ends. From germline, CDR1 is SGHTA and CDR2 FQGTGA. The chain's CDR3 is CASSLGTGELFF. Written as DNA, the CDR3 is TGTGCCAGCAGCTTAGGCACCGGGGAGCTGTTTTTT.

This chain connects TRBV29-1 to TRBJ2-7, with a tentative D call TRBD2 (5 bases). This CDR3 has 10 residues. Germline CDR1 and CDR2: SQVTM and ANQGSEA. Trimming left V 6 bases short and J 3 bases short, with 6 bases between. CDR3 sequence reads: CSVGSYEQYF. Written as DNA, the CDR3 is TGCAGCGTGGGGAGCTACGAGCAGTACTTC.

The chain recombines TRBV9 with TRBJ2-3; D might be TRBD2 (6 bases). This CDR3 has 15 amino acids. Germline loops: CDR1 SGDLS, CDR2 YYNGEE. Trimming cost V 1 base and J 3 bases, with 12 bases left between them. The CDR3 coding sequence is TGTGCCAGCAGCGTACTGCTAGGGACTACAGATACGCAGTATTTT. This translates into CASSVLLGTTDTQYF.

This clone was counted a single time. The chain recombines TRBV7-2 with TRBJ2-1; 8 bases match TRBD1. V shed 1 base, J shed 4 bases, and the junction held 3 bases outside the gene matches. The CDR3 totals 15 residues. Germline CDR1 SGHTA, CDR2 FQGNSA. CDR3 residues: CASSLGGQGYNEQFF. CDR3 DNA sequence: TGTGCCAGCAGCTTAGGTGGACAGGGTTACAATGAGCAGTTCTTC.

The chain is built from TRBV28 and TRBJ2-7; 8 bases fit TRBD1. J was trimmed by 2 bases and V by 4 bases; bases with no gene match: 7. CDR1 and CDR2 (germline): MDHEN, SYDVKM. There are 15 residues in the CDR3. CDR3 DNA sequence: TGTGCCAGCAGTTCTACCCCGGGACAGGCCTACGAGCAGTACTTC. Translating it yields CASSSTPGQAYEQYF.

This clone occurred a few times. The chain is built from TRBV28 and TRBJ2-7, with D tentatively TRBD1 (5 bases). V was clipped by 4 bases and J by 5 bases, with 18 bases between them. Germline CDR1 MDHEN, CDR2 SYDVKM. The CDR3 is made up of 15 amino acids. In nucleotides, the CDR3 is TGTGCCAGCAGTTCCCATGGGCAGGGATCTCACGAGCAGTACTTC. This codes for CASSSHGQGSHEQYF.